Listed below are T cell receptor beta chains from one sample, sequenced in a study of blood T cells in healthy people across ages. TCRdb redid the calling of the 5' RACE reads with MiXCR, one entry per CDR3 protein. The sample has some 1.6 million distinct CDR3 sequences, roughly a third seen once. Sequencing was carried out using blood. Receptors were obtained from a woman in her twenties or thirties in good health. Both conserved end residues are part of each CDR3. A D gene is named only where the DNA matches it firmly. Rows give clone size only sometimes, using once, few, many, or a class for an expanded clone.

J gene | D gene | clone size | CDR3 length | V gene | CDR3 protein | CDR3 DNA
TRBJ2-5 | TRBD2 | NA | 14 | TRBV5-6 | CASSFTGGVAEQYF | TGTGCCAGCAGCTTTACGGGAGGGGTCGCTGAGCAGTACTTC
TRBJ2-7 | NA | few | 14 | TRBV27 | CASRPSGFSYEQYF | TGTGCCAGCAGGCCCAGCGGGTTTTCCTACGAGCAGTACTTC
TRBJ2-5 | TRBD1 | few | 11 | TRBV30 | CAWRRQGTQYF | TGTGCCTGGAGAAGACAGGGGACCCAGTACTTC
TRBJ2-1 | NA | few | 17 | TRBV4-1 | CASSQDMWARIGNEQFF | TGCGCCAGCAGCCAAGATATGTGGGCCCGGATAGGCAATGAGCAGTTCTTC
TRBJ2-4 | TRBD2 | NA | 16 | TRBV11-2 | CASSSRASGGFNIQYF | TGTGCCAGCAGCTCTCGGGCTAGCGGGGGGTTCAACATTCAGTACTTC
TRBJ2-7 | NA | many | 14 | TRBV7-3 | CASSLSGTSYEQYF | TGTGCCAGCAGCTTAAGCGGGACCTCCTACGAGCAGTACTTC
TRBJ2-7 | TRBD1 | few | 13 | TRBV5-1 | CASSSGDRGGPYF | TGCGCCAGCAGCTCGGGAGACAGGGGAGGACCGTACTTC
TRBJ1-2 | NA | few | 13 | TRBV9 | CASSPPQENGYTF | TGTGCCAGCAGCCCCCCTCAGGAGAATGGCTACACCTTC
TRBJ2-3 | TRBD2 | NA | 14 | TRBV12-3/TRBV12-4 | CASRRTSPVDTQYF | TGTGCCAGCAGGAGGACTAGCCCCGTTGATACGCAGTATTTT
TRBJ1-1 | NA | NA | 15 | TRBV6-5 | CASSYSIQGNTEAFF | TGTGCCAGCAGTTACTCGATACAGGGGAACACTGAAGCTTTCTTT
TRBJ1-2 | TRBD1 | few | 13 | TRBV11-2 | CASTNTGGRGYTF | TGTGCCAGCACCAATACAGGGGGCAGGGGCTACACCTTC
TRBJ2-5 | TRBD2 | few | 15 | TRBV3-1 | CASSRVAGIQETQYF | TGTGCCAGCAGTAGGGTAGCGGGGATCCAAGAGACCCAGTACTTC
TRBJ1-2 | NA | few | 13 | TRBV9 | CASSVEGSGGYTF | TGTGCCAGCAGCGTAGAGGGGTCGGGTGGCTACACCTTC
TRBJ2-7 | TRBD2 | few | 15 | TRBV7-2 | CASSSGLGESYEQYF | TGTGCCAGCAGCTCGGGACTAGGGGAGTCCTACGAGCAGTACTTC
TRBJ2-2 | TRBD1 | NA | 16 | TRBV24-1 | CATSDSRQGSTGELFF | TGTGCCACCAGTGATTCCCGACAGGGGAGCACCGGGGAGCTGTTTTTT
TRBJ2-5 | NA | many | 13 | TRBV12-3/TRBV12-4 | CASARTAQETQYF | TGTGCCAGCGCTCGGACAGCGCAAGAGACCCAGTACTTC
TRBJ2-7 | TRBD1 | few | 14 | TRBV7-9 | CASSSRTGPHEQYF | TGTGCCAGCAGCTCTCGGACAGGCCCCCACGAGCAGTACTTC
TRBJ1-5 | NA | few | 15 | TRBV19 | CASRGQINSNQPQHF | TGTGCCAGTAGAGGGCAGATAAATAGCAATCAGCCCCAGCATTTT
TRBJ1-1 | NA | NA | 17 | TRBV27 | CASSSLVGQGVNTEAFF | TGTGCCAGCAGTTCTTTAGTTGGGCAGGGAGTGAACACTGAAGCTTTCTTT
TRBJ2-3 | NA | few | 13 | TRBV20-1 | CSLEGGSTDTQYF | TGCAGTTTGGAGGGCGGGAGCACAGATACGCAGTATTTT
TRBJ2-7 | NA | NA | 13 | TRBV20-1 | CSARRRISSEQYF | TGCAGTGCTAGACGACGGATCTCCAGCGAGCAGTACTTC
TRBJ1-2 | NA | few | 15 | TRBV25-1 | CASSEAGALLYGYTF | TGTGCCAGCAGTGAGGCGGGGGCCCTACTCTATGGCTACACCTTC
TRBJ2-5 | TRBD1 | NA | 12 | TRBV29-1 | CSGGQGVETQYF | TGCAGCGGGGGACAGGGCGTTGAGACCCAGTACTTC
TRBJ2-1 | NA | NA | 16 | TRBV7-6 | CASSRFSGATPNEQFF | TGTGCCAGCAGCCGTTTCTCGGGAGCAACACCCAATGAGCAGTTCTTC
TRBJ2-1 | TRBD2 | NA | 14 | TRBV30 | CAWSLGGGYVEQFF | TGTGCCTGGAGTCTGGGCGGGGGGTACGTTGAGCAGTTCTTC
TRBJ1-4 | TRBD1 | few | 15 | TRBV3-1 | CASSLTGTAVEKLFF | TGTGCCAGCAGCCTAACGGGGACAGCGGTTGAAAAACTGTTTTTT
TRBJ2-1 | NA | few | 11 | TRBV6-5 | CASRSLGEQFF | TGTGCCAGCAGGTCACTGGGGGAGCAGTTCTTC
TRBJ2-1 | NA | NA | 12 | TRBV14 | CASSPFTNEQFF | TGTGCCAGCAGCCCCTTCACGAATGAGCAGTTCTTC
TRBJ2-7 | NA | NA | 12 | TRBV3-1 | CASSRPDKEQYF | TGTGCCAGCAGCCGCCCAGATAAGGAGCAGTACTTC
TRBJ1-6 | NA | few | 14 | TRBV28 | CASSPRGMDSPLHF | TGTGCCAGCAGTCCGAGGGGGATGGATTCACCCCTCCACTTT
TRBJ1-2 | NA | few | 16 | TRBV4-1 | CASSQDQVSESEGYTF | TGCGCCAGCAGCCAAGACCAGGTATCAGAAAGTGAAGGCTACACCTTC
TRBJ2-3 | NA | NA | 14 | TRBV3-1 | CASSPGASRDTQYF | TGTGCCAGCAGCCCCGGCGCGAGCCGAGATACGCAGTATTTT
TRBJ2-7 | NA | few | 14 | TRBV28 | CASSLRGGKYEQYF | TGTGCCAGCAGTTTAAGGGGGGGTAAATACGAGCAGTACTTC
TRBJ1-1 | NA | NA | 14 | TRBV9 | CASSFGGLGTEAFF | TGTGCCAGCAGCTTCGGCGGGCTGGGAACTGAAGCTTTCTTT
TRBJ2-1 | NA | NA | 13 | TRBV9 | CASSVWSYNEQFF | TGTGCCAGCAGCGTATGGTCCTACAATGAGCAGTTCTTC
TRBJ1-5 | NA | few | 14 | TRBV12-3/TRBV12-4 | CASSLTGNREPQHF | TGTGCCAGCAGTTTGACGGGCAATAGGGAGCCCCAGCATTTT
TRBJ2-7 | NA | NA | 12 | TRBV27 | CASNGARTGQYF | TGTGCCAGCAACGGGGCGCGAACCGGCCAGTACTTC
TRBJ1-6 | NA | NA | 17 | TRBV2 | CASSADSPSSYNSPLHF | TGTGCCAGCAGCGCGGACAGCCCTAGCTCCTATAATTCACCCCTCCACTTT
TRBJ1-5 | NA | few | 17 | TRBV4-2 | CASSQGSRTVRNQPQHF | TGTGCCAGCAGCCAAGGGTCGCGGACGGTAAGAAATCAGCCCCAGCATTTT
TRBJ2-1 | NA | NA | 14 | TRBV5-1 | CASSPFVRDNEQFF | TGCGCCAGCAGCCCCTTCGTCAGGGACAATGAGCAGTTCTTC
TRBJ1-2 | TRBD1 | few | 18 | TRBV5-1 | CASSLGLVGTGLNYGYTF | TGCGCCAGCAGCCTGGGCCTTGTCGGGACAGGCCTTAACTATGGCTACACCTTC
TRBJ2-5 | NA | NA | 18 | TRBV5-1 | CASSLVGTISGAGYGQYF | TGCGCCAGTAGCTTGGTCGGTACGATAAGTGGGGCCGGTTACGGGCAGTACTTC